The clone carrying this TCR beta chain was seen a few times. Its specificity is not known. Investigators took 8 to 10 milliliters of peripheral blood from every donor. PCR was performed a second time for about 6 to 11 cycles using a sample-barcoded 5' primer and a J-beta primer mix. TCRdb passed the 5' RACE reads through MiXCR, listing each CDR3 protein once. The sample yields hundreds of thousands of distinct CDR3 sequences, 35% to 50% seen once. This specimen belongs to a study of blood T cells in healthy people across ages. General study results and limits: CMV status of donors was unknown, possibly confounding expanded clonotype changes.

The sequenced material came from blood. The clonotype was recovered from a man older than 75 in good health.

The CDR3 loop is CSARVPGLIQETQYF. As DNA, the CDR3 is TGCAGTGCTAGAGTTCCGGGACTGATACAAGAGACCCAGTACTTC. The chain uses TRBV20-1 and TRBJ2-5; perhaps TRBD2 as D (6 bases). In germline, CDR1 is DFQATT, CDR2 SNEGSKA (reference sequence). The CDR3 has 15 residues. The V end was cut by 1 base, the J end by 2 bases, with 14 bases between.